This TCR beta chain came from a study of regulatory T cells in long-lasting Graves disease. Study outcomes and limitations: In persistent patients, shared public clonotypes (2,741) outnumbered those in new patients (almost 1,000).

In this sample, this clonotype turned up many times. As yet, its antigen is unknown. Libraries of TCR beta came from iRepertoire HTBI primers plus Arm-PCR of CDR3 regions. MiXCR was run by TCRdb on the multiplex PCR reads, yielding one entry per CDR3 protein. The data hold about 440,000 distinct CDR3 sequences, with approximately 16% observed a single time. Time point of the sample: newly diagnosed GD, antithyroid drugs for less than 3 months. The authors made the TCR library using RNA they extracted from PBMCs. Per American Thyroid Association guidelines, Graves' disease was diagnosed. The CDR3 has 14 residues. The germline V gene has CDR1 LNHDA and CDR2 SQIVND (reference sequence). The V segment lost 6 bases and the J segment 1 base; nucleotides outside the gene matches: 4. This sample was also put to use in a study of T cells in Graves' hyperthyroidism and ophthalmopathy.

The chain carries TRBV19 and TRBJ1-1; 8 nucleotides agree with TRBD1. This clonotype was obtained from a woman aged 18 to 35 with Graves disease. Material: peripheral blood mononuclear cells (PBMCs), obtained at new diagnosis, from a patient treated with antithyroid drugs. This CDR3 reads CASSTTGANTEAFF. As DNA, the CDR3 is TGTGCCAGTAGCACGACAGGGGCGAACACTGAAGCTTTCTTT.